This section outlines one T cell receptor (beta chain) sequence together with its context. The sample belongs to a study of blood T cell repertoires in COVID-19. Overall study context: The United States, Italy and Spain supplied acute and convalescent COVID-19 samples. The analysed material was cDNA or gDNA that came from T cells, B-cell-depleted T cells, or PBMCs.

The germline V gene encodes CDR1 LGHNA and CDR2 YSLEER. V lost 0 bases and J lost 6; bases outside the gene matches: 8. This CDR3 is built from 17 residues. In the authors' methods: It was from reference gene primer amplification that nucleated cell counts were estimated. The table came from immunoSEQ multiplex PCR; TCRdb's copy has only in-frame clones and leaves some out. V and J calls and clone size follow that table, whereas D and trimming were derived from the DNA. The sample has some 300,000 clones; about 88% are singletons. Sequences were obtained from peripheral blood. The receptor comes from a man in his 70s with acute or convalescent COVID-19. The V call is TRBV4-3, the J call TRBJ2-3; 11 nucleotides line up with TRBD2. The CDR3 sequence: CASSQDTGTSGYDTQYF. CDR3 nucleotide sequence: TGCGCCAGCAGCCAAGATACCGGGACTAGCGGATACGATACGCAGTATTTT.